This T cell receptor (beta chain) was observed in a study of shared clonotypes between healthy human individuals. Regarding the study as a whole: Sampling was confined to blood; repertoires within tissues likely differ.

Healthy and HIV-negative, the adult donors had no recent acute infections or vaccinations. About this clone itself: As yet, its antigen is unknown.

Trimming removed 3 bases from V and 2 bases from J, with 4 bases in between. Germline assignment: CDR1 SGHNT and CDR2 YENEEA. The CDR3 runs to 12 residues. Genomic DNA of each subset was evenly split across several immunoSEQ plates. TCRdb's copy holds only in-frame clones and misses some; the assay was immunoSEQ multiplex PCR. The sample contains approximately 240,000 clones, just over 65% of which appear only once. The TCR comes from a man aged 25-40 years in good health. The genes are TRBV11-3 and TRBJ2-5; D ambiguous. Material for sequencing was memory CD4+ T cells sorted from blood. Regarding subset: CD45RA-negative fraction. DNA for the CDR3: TGTGCCAGCAGCTTGGGTCAAGAGACCCAGTACTTC. As protein: CASSLGQETQYF.